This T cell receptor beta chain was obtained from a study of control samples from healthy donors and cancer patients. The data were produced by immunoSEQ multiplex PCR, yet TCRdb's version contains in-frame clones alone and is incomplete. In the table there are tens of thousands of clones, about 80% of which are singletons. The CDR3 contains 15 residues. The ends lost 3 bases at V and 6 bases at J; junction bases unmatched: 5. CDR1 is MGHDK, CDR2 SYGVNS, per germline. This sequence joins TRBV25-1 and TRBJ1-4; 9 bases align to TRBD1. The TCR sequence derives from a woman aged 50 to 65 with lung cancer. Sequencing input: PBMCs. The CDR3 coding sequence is TGTGCCAGCAGTGATTCCGGGACAGGGTATGAAAAACTGTTTTTT. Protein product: CASSDSGTGYEKLFF.